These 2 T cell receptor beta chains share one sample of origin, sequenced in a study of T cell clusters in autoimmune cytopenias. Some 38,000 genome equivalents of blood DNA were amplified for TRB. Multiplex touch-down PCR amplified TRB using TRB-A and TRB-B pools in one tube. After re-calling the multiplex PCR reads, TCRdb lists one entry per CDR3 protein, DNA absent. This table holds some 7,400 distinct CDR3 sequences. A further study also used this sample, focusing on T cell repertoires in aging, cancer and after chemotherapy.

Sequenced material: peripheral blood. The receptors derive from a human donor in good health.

The CDR3 protein is CASRLRPGLAGGERPYNEQFF. This chain joins TRBV5-1 and TRBJ2-1; TCRdb's assignment of TRBD2 cannot be checked, as there is no DNA. The germline V gene encodes CDR1 SGHRS and CDR2 YFSETQ. The CDR3 length is 21 residues.

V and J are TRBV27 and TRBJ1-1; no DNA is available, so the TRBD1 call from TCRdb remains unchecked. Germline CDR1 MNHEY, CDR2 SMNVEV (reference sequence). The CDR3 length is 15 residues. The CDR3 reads CASSSRDRGLFKAFF.